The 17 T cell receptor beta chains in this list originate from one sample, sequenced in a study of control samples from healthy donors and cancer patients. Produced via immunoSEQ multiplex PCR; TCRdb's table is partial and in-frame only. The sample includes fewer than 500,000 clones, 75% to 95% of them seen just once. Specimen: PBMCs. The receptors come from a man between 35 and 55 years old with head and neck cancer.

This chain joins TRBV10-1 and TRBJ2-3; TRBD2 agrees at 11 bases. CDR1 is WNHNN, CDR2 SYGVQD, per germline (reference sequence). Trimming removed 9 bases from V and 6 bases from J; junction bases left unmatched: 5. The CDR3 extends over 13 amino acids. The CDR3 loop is CASSGGALDTQYF. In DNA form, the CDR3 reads TGCGCCAGTAGCGGGGGGGCTCTCGATACGCAGTATTTT.

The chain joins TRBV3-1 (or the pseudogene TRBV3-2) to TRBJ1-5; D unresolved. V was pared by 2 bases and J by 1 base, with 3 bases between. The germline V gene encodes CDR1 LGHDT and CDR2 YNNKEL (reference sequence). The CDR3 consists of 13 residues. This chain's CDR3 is CASSQMSNQPQHF. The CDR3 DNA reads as TGTGCCAGCAGCCAAATGAGCAATCAGCCCCAGCATTTT.

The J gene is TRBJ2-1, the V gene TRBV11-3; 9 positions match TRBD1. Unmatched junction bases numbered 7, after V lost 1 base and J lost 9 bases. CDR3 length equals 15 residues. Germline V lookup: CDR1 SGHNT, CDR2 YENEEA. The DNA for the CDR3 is TGTGCCAGCAGCTTAGGCACAACAGGGGGCGTTGAGCAGTTCTTC. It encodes CASSLGTTGGVEQFF.

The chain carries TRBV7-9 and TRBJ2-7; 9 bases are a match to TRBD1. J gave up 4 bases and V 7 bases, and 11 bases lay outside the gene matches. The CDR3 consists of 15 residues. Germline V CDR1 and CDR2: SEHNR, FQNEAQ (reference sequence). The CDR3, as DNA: TGTGCCAGCAACAGGATGGGGGACAGGGCTTACGAGCAGTACTTC. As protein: CASNRMGDRAYEQYF.

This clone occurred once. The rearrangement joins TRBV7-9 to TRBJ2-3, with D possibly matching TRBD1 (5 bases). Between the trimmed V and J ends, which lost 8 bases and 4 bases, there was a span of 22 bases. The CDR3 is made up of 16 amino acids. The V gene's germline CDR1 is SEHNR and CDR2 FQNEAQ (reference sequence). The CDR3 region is CASSHFPAQGPDTQYF. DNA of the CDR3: TGTGCCAGCTCCCATTTCCCGGCCCAGGGCCCAGATACGCAGTATTTT.

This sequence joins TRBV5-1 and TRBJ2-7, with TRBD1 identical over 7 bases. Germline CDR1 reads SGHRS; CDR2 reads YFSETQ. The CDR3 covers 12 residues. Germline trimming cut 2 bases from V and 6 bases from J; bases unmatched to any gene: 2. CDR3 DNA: TGCGCCAGCAGCTTACAGGGGTCCGAGCAGTACTTC. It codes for CASSLQGSEQYF. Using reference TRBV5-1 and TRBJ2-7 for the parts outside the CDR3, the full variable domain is KAGVTQTPRYLIKTRGQQVTLSCSPISGHRSVSWYQQTPGQGLQFLFEYFSETQRNKGNFPGRFSGRQFSNSRSEMNVSTLELGDSALYLCASSLQGSEQYFGPGTRLTVT.

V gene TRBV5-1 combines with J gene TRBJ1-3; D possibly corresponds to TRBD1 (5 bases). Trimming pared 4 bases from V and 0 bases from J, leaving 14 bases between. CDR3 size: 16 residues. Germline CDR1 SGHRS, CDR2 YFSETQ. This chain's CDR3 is CASSPAGRASGNTIYF. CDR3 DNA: TGCGCCAGCAGCCCGGCGGGCAGGGCCTCTGGAAACACCATATATTTT. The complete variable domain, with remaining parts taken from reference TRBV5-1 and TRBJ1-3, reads KAGVTQTPRYLIKTRGQQVTLSCSPISGHRSVSWYQQTPGQGLQFLFEYFSETQRNKGNFPGRFSGRQFSNSRSEMNVSTLELGDSALYLCASSPAGRASGNTIYFGEGSWLTVV.

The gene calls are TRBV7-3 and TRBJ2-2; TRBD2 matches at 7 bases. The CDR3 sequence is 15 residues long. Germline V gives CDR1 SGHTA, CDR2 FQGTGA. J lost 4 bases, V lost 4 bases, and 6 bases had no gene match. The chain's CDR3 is CASSSRELPTGELFF. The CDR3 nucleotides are TGTGCCAGCAGCTCGCGGGAGTTACCCACCGGGGAGCTGTTTTTT.

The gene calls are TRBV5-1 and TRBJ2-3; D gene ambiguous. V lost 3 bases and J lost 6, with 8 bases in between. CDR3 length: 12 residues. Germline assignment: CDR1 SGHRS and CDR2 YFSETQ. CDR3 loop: CASSSTPDTQYF. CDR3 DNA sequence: TGCGCCAGCAGCTCGACACCTGATACGCAGTATTTT.

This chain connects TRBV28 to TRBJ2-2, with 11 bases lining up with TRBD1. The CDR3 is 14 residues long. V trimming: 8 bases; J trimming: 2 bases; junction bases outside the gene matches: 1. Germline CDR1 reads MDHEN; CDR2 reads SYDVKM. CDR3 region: CASRTGGNTGELFF. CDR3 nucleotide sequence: TGTGCCAGCCGGACAGGGGGCAACACCGGGGAGCTGTTTTTT.

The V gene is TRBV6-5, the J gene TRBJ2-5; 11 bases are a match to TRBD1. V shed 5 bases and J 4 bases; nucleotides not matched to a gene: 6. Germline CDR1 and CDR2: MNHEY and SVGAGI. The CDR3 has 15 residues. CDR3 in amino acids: CASSRGQGAGETQYF. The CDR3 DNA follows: TGTGCCAGCAGTAGAGGACAGGGGGCCGGAGAGACCCAGTACTTC.

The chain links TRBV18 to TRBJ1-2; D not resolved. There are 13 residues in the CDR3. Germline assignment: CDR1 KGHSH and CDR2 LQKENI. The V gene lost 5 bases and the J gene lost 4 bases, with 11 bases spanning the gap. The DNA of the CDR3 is TGTGCCAGCTCATCCTCGATTGTCTATGGCTACACCTTC. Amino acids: CASSSSIVYGYTF.

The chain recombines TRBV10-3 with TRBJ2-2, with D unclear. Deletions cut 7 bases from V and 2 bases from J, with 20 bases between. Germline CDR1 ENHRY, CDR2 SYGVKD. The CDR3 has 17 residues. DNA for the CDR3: TGTGCCATCACCCCGGGTAGGGCAACCATTAACACCGGGGAGCTGTTTTTT. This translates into CAITPGRATINTGELFF.

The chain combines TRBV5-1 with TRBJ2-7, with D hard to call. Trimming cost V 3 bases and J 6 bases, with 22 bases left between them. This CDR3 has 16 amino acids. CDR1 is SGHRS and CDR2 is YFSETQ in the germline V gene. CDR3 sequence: CASSSALLGRGAEQYF. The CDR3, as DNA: TGCGCCAGCAGCTCCGCTTTGTTGGGCCGCGGCGCCGAGCAGTACTTC.

The CDR3 DNA is TGTGCCAGCAGCGCCGAGCGGGACCATTACGAGCAGTACTTC. Translated, it gives CASSAERDHYEQYF. The rearrangement uses TRBV2 and TRBJ2-7; TRBD2 aligns across 7 bases. Germline CDR1 reads SNHLY; CDR2 reads FYNNEI. Trimming removed 6 bases from V and 4 bases from J; junction bases left unmatched: 9. The CDR3 contains 14 residues.

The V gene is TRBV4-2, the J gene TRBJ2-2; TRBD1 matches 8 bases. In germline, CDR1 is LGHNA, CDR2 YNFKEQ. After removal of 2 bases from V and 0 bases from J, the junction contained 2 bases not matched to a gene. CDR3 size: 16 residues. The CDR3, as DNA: TGTGCCAGCAGCCAATGGACAGGGACGAACACCGGGGAGCTGTTTTTT. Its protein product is CASSQWTGTNTGELFF.

The CDR3 nucleotides read TGTGCCAGTAGTAGGACGTCATACGATACGCAGTATTTT. It codes for CASSRTSYDTQYF. This sequence joins TRBV19 and TRBJ2-3; D remains ambiguous. Germline CDR1 is LNHDA and CDR2 is SQIVND (reference sequence). This CDR3 is built from 13 residues. V lost 4 bases and J 6 bases, leaving 11 bases between the germline ends.